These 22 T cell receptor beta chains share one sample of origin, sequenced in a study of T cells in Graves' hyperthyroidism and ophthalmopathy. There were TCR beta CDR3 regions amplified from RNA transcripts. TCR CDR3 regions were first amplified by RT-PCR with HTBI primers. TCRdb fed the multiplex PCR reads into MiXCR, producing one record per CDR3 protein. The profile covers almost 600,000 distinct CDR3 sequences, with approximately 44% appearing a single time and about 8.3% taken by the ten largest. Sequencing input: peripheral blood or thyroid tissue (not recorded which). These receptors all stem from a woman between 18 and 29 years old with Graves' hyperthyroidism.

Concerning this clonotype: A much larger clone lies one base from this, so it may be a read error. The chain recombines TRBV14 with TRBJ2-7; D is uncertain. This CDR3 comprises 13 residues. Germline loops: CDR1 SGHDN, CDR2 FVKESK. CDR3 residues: CASSQGWGYGQYF. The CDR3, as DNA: TGTGCCAGCAGCCAAGGATGGGGTTACGGGCAGTACTTC.

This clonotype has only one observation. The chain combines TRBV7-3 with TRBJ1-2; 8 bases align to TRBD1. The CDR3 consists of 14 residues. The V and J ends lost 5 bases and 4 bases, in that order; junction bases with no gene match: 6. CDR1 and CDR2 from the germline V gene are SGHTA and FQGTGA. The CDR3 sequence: CASSQTGERYGYTF. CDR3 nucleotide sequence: TGTGCCAGCAGCCAGACAGGGGAGCGCTATGGCTACACCTTC.

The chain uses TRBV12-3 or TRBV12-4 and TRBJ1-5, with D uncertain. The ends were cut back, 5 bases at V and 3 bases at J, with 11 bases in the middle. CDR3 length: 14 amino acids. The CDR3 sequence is CASSGREVNQPQHF. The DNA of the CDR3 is TGTGCCAGCAGTGGCCGGGAGGTCAATCAGCCCCAGCATTTT.

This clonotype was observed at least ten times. The CDR3 reads CASKTDSNQPQHF. The CDR3 nucleotides read TGTGCCAGCAAGACAGATAGCAATCAGCCCCAGCATTTT. The chain has TRBV12-3 or TRBV12-4 and TRBJ1-5; tentatively, D is TRBD1 (5 bases). V gave up 7 bases and J gave up 0 bases, with 7 bases separating them. The CDR3 spans 13 residues.

CDR3 sequence reads: CASTPGDGAVNEKLFF. The CDR3 nucleotides read TGTGCCAGTACCCCCGGGGACGGAGCGGTAAATGAAAAACTGTTTTTT. The V gene is TRBV19, the J gene TRBJ1-4; tentatively, D is TRBD1 (5 bases). This CDR3 is built from 16 residues. CDR1 LNHDA and CDR2 SQIVND come from the germline V gene (reference sequence). The germline V and J ends were trimmed by 7 bases and 5 bases, with 20 bases remaining between them. Combining the CDR3 with reference TRBV19 and TRBJ1-4 gives the whole variable domain DGGITQSPKYLFRKEGQNVTLSCEQNLNHDAMYWYRQDPGQGLRLIYYSQIVNDFQKGDIAEGYSVSREKKESFPLTVTSAQKNPTAFYLCASTPGDGAVNEKLFFGSGTQLSVL.

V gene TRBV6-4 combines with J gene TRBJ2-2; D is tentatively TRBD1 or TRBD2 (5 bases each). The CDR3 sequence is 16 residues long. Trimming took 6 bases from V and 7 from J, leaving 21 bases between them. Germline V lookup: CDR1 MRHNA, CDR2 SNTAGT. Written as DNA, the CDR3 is TGTGCCAGCAGCCCCGGGACCTCCTTGAGGGTCGGGGAGCTGTTTTTT. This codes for CASSPGTSLRVGELFF.

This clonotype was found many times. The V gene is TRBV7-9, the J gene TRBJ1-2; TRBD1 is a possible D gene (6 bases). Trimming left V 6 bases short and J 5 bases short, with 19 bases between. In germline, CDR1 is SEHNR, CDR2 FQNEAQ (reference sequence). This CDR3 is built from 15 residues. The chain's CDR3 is CASRRGGYVEYGYTF. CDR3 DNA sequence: TGTGCCAGCAGGCGCGGGGGCTACGTAGAATATGGCTACACCTTC.

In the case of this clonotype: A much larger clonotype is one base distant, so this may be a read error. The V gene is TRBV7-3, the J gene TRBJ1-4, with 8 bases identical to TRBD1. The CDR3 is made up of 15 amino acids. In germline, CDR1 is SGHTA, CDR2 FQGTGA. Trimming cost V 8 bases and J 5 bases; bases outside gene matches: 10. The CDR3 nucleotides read TGTGCCAGCGGCGCCCCAGGGGGCGCCAATGAAAAACTGTTTTTT. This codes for CASGAPGGANEKLFF.

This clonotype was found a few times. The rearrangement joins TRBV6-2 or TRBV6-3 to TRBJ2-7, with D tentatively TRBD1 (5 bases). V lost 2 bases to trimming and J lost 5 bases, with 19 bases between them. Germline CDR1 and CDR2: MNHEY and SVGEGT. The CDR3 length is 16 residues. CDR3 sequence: CASSYGAFRGYNEQYF. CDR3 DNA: TGTGCCAGCAGTTACGGGGCTTTTAGGGGCTACAACGAGCAGTACTTC.

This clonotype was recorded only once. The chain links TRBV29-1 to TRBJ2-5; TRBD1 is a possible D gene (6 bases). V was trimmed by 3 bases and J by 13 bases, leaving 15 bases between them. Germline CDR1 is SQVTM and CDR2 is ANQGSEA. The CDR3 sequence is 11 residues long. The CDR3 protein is CSVDRGGRWYF. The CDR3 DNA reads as TGCAGCGTTGACAGGGGTGGGCGTTGGTACTTC.

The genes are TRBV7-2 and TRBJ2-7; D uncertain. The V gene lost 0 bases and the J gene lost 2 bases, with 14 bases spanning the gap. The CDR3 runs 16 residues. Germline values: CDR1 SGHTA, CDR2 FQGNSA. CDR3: CASSLAFRDPAYEQYF. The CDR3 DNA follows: TGTGCCAGCAGCTTAGCCTTTCGAGATCCCGCCTACGAGCAGTACTTC.

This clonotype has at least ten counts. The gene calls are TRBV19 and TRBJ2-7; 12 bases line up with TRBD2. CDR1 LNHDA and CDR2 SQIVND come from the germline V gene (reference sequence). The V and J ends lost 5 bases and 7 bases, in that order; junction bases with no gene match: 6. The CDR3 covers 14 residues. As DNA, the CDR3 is TGTGCCAGTAGTGTGGGACTAGCGGGCTGGGAGCAGTACTTC. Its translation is CASSVGLAGWEQYF.

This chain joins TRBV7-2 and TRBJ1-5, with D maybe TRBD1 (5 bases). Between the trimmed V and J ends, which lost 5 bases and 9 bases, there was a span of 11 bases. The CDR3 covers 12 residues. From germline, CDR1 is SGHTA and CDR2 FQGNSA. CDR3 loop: CASSRGGTPQHF. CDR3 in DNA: TGTGCCAGCAGCCGGGGGGGGACGCCCCAGCATTTT.

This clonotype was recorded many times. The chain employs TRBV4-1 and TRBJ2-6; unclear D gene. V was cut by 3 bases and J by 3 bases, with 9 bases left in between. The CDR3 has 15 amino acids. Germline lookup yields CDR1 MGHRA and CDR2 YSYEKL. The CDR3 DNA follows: TGCGCCAGCAGCCACTATCCGGGTGGGGCCAACGTCCTGACTTTC. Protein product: CASSHYPGGANVLTF.

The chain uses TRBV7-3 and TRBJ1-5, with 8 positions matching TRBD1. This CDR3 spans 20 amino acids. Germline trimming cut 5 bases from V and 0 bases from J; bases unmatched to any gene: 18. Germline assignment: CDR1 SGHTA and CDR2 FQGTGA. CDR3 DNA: TGTGCCAGCAGCATGGACAGGGCCGCTAACTATGATTATAGCAATCAGCCCCAGCATTTT. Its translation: CASSMDRAANYDYSNQPQHF.

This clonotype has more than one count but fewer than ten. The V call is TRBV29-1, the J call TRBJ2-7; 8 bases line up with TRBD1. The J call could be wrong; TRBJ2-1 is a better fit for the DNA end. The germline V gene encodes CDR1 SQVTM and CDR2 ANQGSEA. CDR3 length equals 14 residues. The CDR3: CSVYAGGVSNEQFF. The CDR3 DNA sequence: TGCAGCGTTTATGCAGGGGGCGTTAGCAATGAGCAGTTCTTC.

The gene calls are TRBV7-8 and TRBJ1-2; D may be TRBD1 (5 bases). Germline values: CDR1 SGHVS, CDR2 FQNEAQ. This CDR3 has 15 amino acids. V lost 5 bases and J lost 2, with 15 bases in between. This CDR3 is CASSLNSGGNYGYTF. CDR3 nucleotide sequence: TGTGCCAGCAGCCTAAACTCTGGGGGGAACTATGGCTACACCTTC.

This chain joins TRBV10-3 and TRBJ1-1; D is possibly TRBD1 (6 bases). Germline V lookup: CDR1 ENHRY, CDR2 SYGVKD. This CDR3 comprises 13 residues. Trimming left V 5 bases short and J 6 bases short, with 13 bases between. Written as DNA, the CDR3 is TGTGCCATCAGTAGTTCTCGGACAGCTGAAGCTTTCTTT. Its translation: CAISSSRTAEAFF.

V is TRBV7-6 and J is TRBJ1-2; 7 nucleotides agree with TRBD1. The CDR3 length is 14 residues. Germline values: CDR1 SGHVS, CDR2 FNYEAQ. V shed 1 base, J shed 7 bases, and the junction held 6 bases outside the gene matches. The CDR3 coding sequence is TGTGCCAGCAGCTTAGGGTGGGCAGGGGGTGGCTACACCTTC. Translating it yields CASSLGWAGGGYTF. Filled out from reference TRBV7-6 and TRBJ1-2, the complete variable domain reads GAGVSQSPRYKVTKRGQDVALRCDPISGHVSLYWYRQALGQGPEFLTYFNYEAQQDKSGLPNDRFSAERPEGSISTLTIQRTEQRDSAMYRCASSLGWAGGGYTFGSGTRLTVV.

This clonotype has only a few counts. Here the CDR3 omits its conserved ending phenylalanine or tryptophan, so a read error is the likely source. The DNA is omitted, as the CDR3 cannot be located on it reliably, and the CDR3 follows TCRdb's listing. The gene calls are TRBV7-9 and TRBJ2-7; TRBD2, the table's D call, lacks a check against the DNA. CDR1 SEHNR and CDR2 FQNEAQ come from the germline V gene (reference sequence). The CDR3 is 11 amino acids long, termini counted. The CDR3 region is CASSLPTGLAG.

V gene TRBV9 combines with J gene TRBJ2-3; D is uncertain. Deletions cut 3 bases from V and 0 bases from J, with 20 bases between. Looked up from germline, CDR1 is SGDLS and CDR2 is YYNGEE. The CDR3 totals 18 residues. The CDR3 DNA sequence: TGTGCCAGCAGCGCCAACCTGGTGGGTCCCGCTAGCACAGATACGCAGTATTTT. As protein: CASSANLVGPASTDTQYF.

The CDR3, as DNA: TGTGCCACCAGTTTAGGAGTCGGCGAGACCCAGTACTTC. Residues: CATSLGVGETQYF. The rearrangement joins TRBV24-1 to TRBJ2-5; the D is unclear. V was trimmed by 6 bases and J by 5 bases, leaving 12 bases between them. This CDR3 comprises 13 residues. Germline CDR1 reads KGHDR; CDR2 reads SFDVKD.